The rows below give T cell receptor beta chains drawn from one sample of a study of blood T cell repertoires in COVID-19. Only in-frame clones appear in the TCRdb table, and some are missing; sequencing was by immunoSEQ multiplex PCR. This table holds approximately 250,000 clones, 80% to 90% found once. Material for sequencing was PBMCs or T cells enriched from blood (not recorded which). The source is a woman in her forties who had been exposed to COVID-19. Each CDR3 is given with its conserved first and last residue. Each record gives: V gene, clone size, D gene, J gene, CDR3 protein, CDR3 DNA. A D gene is named only where the DNA matches it firmly. The size of a clone is reported for some rows only, either as once, few or many, or as a class for expanded clones.

TRBV10-3	-	-	TRBJ2-6	CAISESEGTGANVLTF	TGTGCCATCAGTGAGTCGGAGGGAACTGGGGCCAACGTCCTGACTTTC
TRBV6-5	-	TRBD1	TRBJ1-4	CASSYRQGGGEKLFF	TGTGCCAGCAGTTACAGACAGGGGGGAGGAGAAAAACTGTTTTTT
TRBV13	-	-	TRBJ2-7	CASSFTGKASRIIYEQYF	TGTGCCAGCAGCTTCACCGGGAAGGCCTCCCGTATCATCTACGAGCAGTACTTC
TRBV5-4	-	TRBD2	TRBJ2-3	CASSPPPGGGDTQYF	TGTGCCAGCAGCCCCCCACCCGGGGGGGGTGATACGCAGTATTTT
TRBV6-5	-	-	TRBJ2-7	CASSYNRVSYEQYF	TGTGCCAGCAGTTACAACAGGGTCTCCTACGAGCAGTACTTC
TRBV4-1	-	-	TRBJ1-4	CASSHPPGDRKLFF	TGCGCCAGCAGCCATCCACCAGGGGATCGAAAACTGTTTTTT
TRBV7-2	once	TRBD2	TRBJ2-2	CASSRLAGVTGELFF	TGTGCCAGCAGCAGACTAGCGGGGGTCACCGGGGAGCTGTTTTTT
TRBV14	few	-	TRBJ1-6	CASSSRDSLYNSPLHF	TGTGCCAGCAGCTCCCGTGACAGCCTCTATAATTCACCCCTCCACTTT
TRBV5-6	-	TRBD1	TRBJ1-4	CASSLTGTELDEKLFF	TGTGCCAGCAGCTTGACCGGGACAGAATTGGATGAAAAACTGTTTTTT
TRBV9	-	TRBD1	TRBJ1-2	CASSEGGQSYGYTF	TGTGCCAGCAGCGAGGGGGGACAGAGCTATGGCTACACCTTC
TRBV30	-	-	TRBJ1-2	CAWSPGGQSSNYGYTF	TGTGCCTGGAGTCCGGGAGGTCAGTCGAGTAACTATGGCTACACCTTC
TRBV11-1	-	TRBD1	TRBJ2-2	CASSSRGTGNTGELFF	TGTGCCAGCAGCTCCCGCGGGACAGGGAACACCGGGGAGCTGTTTTTT
TRBV11-1	many	TRBD2	TRBJ2-1	CASSLLAGATNEQFF	TGTGCCAGCAGCTTACTAGCGGGGGCCACCAATGAGCAGTTCTTC
TRBV5-5	-	-	TRBJ2-3	CASSLTSPPRDTQYF	TGTGCCAGCAGCTTGACTAGCCCTCCGAGGGATACGCAGTATTTT
TRBV6-5	-	TRBD2	TRBJ2-5	CASSSSGGAQETQYF	TGTGCCAGCAGCTCTAGCGGGGGGGCCCAAGAGACCCAGTACTTC
TRBV7-9	-	-	TRBJ1-4	CASIPVGQSNEKLFF	TGTGCCAGCATCCCAGTGGGGCAGTCAAATGAAAAACTGTTTTTT
TRBV7-6	once	TRBD1	TRBJ1-1	CASSSLAGQGGAEAFF	TGTGCCAGCAGCTCCCTAGCCGGACAGGGGGGCGCTGAAGCTTTCTTT
TRBV9	-	-	TRBJ2-1	CASSVGGSERGEQFF	TGTGCCAGCAGCGTAGGGGGTAGCGAAAGAGGTGAGCAGTTCTTC
TRBV27	-	-	TRBJ1-6	CASSVDVAGHSPLHF	TGTGCCAGCAGTGTAGACGTCGCGGGGCATTCACCCCTCCACTTT
TRBV2	-	TRBD1	TRBJ1-2	CASSVAGQGVYGYTF	TGTGCCAGCAGCGTAGCTGGGCAGGGGGTGTATGGCTACACCTTC
TRBV21-1	-	-	TRBJ1-1	CASSSDRGRLMNTEAFF	TGTGCCAGCAGCTCCGACAGGGGCAGACTTATGAACACTGAAGCTTTCTTT
TRBV6-2/TRBV6-3	-	-	TRBJ2-1	CASSYGGGGSYNEQFF	TGTGCCAGCAGTTACGGAGGGGGGGGATCTTACAATGAGCAGTTCTTC
TRBV6-2/TRBV6-3	-	TRBD1	TRBJ2-1	CASSKRAGGAPMNNEQFF	TGTGCCAGCAGTAAACGGGCAGGGGGCGCCCCCATGAACAATGAGCAGTTCTTC
TRBV15	-	-	TRBJ1-5	CATSRGRTVSNQPQHF	TGTGCCACCAGCAGAGGCCGGACAGTTAGCAATCAGCCCCAGCATTTT
TRBV7-9	-	-	TRBJ1-2	CASSLTGAYGYTF	TGTGCCAGCAGCTTGACAGGCGCTTATGGCTACACCTTC
TRBV25-1	-	-	TRBJ2-3	CASSESTAATDTQYF	TGTGCCAGCAGTGAATCAACAGCCGCCACAGATACGCAGTATTTT
TRBV7-2	-	TRBD1	TRBJ1-6	CASSMGQGAFGNSPLHF	TGTGCCAGCAGCATGGGACAGGGGGCATTTGGTAATTCACCCCTCCACTTT
TRBV19	once	TRBD1	TRBJ1-1	CASSRTGLSEAFF	TGTGCCAGTAGTCGGACAGGGCTCTCTGAAGCTTTCTTT
TRBV19	few	TRBD1	TRBJ1-2	CASILTGDYGYTF	TGTGCCAGTATCCTGACAGGGGATTATGGCTACACCTTC
TRBV7-9	-	-	TRBJ1-1	CASSSGVTLNTEAFF	TGTGCCAGCAGCTCGGGGGTCACACTGAACACTGAAGCTTTCTTT
TRBV7-2	-	TRBD1	TRBJ2-1	CASSLGTGRYNEQFF	TGTGCCAGCAGCTTAGGGACAGGGAGGTACAATGAGCAGTTCTTC
TRBV4-2	-	TRBD1	TRBJ2-5	CASSQGGQGRQETQYF	TGTGCCAGCAGCCAAGGCGGACAGGGAAGGCAAGAGACCCAGTACTTC
TRBV3-1/TRBV3-2	-	TRBD2	TRBJ2-1	CASSQGPSGGALEQFF	TGTGCCAGCAGCCAGGGGCCTAGCGGGGGGGCCTTGGAGCAGTTCTTC